The 16 T cell receptor beta chains reported below all come from one sample, sequenced in a study of cytomegalovirus exposure and HLA in healthy donors (dated by TCRdb to 2017 to 2019). The library was obtained by the immunoSEQ multiplex PCR assay. For the multiplex PCR, a mixture combining 60 forward primers for TCR Vbeta segments and 13 reverse primers for TCR Jbeta segments was used. The table was pulled from immuneACCESS by TCRdb, which kept in-frame rearrangements only. Such tables lose some clones; where checked, under half of the loss comes from unresolved V genes, and the rest has no known cause. In all, the sample holds 150,000 to 200,000 clones, and 78% of those were seen once. In total, the top ten clones hold under 9% of the sample. The sequenced sample was PBMCs. These receptors originate from a middle-aged woman in good health and CMV-seropositive.

The rearrangement joins TRBV5-8 to TRBJ1-5; D is unclear. V lost 4 bases to trimming and J lost 3 bases, with 17 bases between them. This CDR3 is built from 16 residues. CDR1 is SGHTS, CDR2 YDEGEE, per germline. The CDR3 is CASSLTNSFFNQPQHF. The CDR3 DNA sequence: TGTGCCAGCAGCCTGACGAACAGTTTTTTCAATCAGCCCCAGCATTTT.

In this sample, this clone turned up a few times. The V and J genes are TRBV25-1 and TRBJ1-2; weak D call: TRBD1 (6 bases). Per the germline V gene, CDR1 is MGHDK and CDR2 is SYGVNS. V shed 8 bases and J shed 6 bases, with 13 bases lying between them. CDR3 size: 12 residues. The CDR3 region is CASSLTGHGYTF. The CDR3 DNA reads as TGTGCCAGCTCCCTGACAGGTCATGGCTACACCTTC.

The rearrangement links TRBV7-9 to TRBJ2-5; 13 positions agree with TRBD2. Germline-derived CDR1 and CDR2 are SEHNR and FQNEAQ (reference sequence). The ends lost 1 base at V and 5 bases at J; junction bases unmatched: 4. The CDR3 spans 16 residues. The CDR3 here is CASSLVLAGGSETQYF. CDR3 nucleotides: TGTGCCAGCAGCTTAGTACTAGCGGGGGGGTCGGAGACCCAGTACTTC.

V is TRBV28 and J is TRBJ1-2; TRBD1 matches 9 bases. Germline V gene sequence: CDR1 MDHEN, CDR2 SYDVKM. J gave up 6 bases and V 6 bases, and 5 bases lay outside the gene matches. There are 13 residues in the CDR3. CDR3 in amino acids: CASRGTGNDGYTF. Here the CDR3 DNA reads TGTGCCAGCAGGGGGACAGGGAACGATGGCTACACCTTC.

The gene calls are TRBV7-2 and TRBJ1-2; possible D gene TRBD1, 6 bases. V shed 2 bases and J shed 2 bases, with 9 bases lying between them. The CDR3 loop spans 14 amino acids. CDR1 is SGHTA and CDR2 is FQGNSA in the germline V gene. The CDR3 is CASSLTGTNYGYTF. The CDR3 DNA is TGTGCCAGCAGCTTAACCGGGACAAACTATGGCTACACCTTC.

Of note for this clone: At one end, the junction sequence differs from germline, possibly due to a read error. This chain uses TRBV6-5 with TRBJ2-6; weak D call: TRBD1 (5 bases). The CDR3 runs 15 residues. Germline V gene lookup returns CDR1 MNHEY and CDR2 SVGAGI. The CDR3 DNA reads TGTGCCAGCAGTTACTCTCGCTCTGGGGCCAACGGCCTGACTTTC. Amino acid sequence: CASSYSRSGANGLTF.

This clone was seen just once. The chain couples TRBV7-8 to TRBJ2-7, with 10 bases matching TRBD1. The germline gives CDR1 SGHVS, CDR2 FQNEAQ. The CDR3 consists of 16 residues. V trimming: 3 bases; J trimming: 0 bases; junction bases outside the gene matches: 5. The CDR3 sequence: CASSFKGQGSSYEQYF. CDR3 DNA: TGTGCCAGCAGCTTTAAGGGACAGGGGAGCTCCTACGAGCAGTACTTC.

This chain uses TRBV6-5 with TRBJ1-1; tentatively, D is TRBD1 (6 bases). Germline CDR1 is MNHEY and CDR2 is SVGAGI. CDR3 length: 13 amino acids. V was shortened by 6 bases and J by 4 bases, with 12 bases between the two germline ends. The CDR3 DNA is TGTGCCAGCAGCATAGGACAGTTCACTGAAGCTTTCTTT. Its translation: CASSIGQFTEAFF.

The rearrangement uses TRBV7-8 and TRBJ2-3, with 13 bases that match TRBD2. Germline V gene data show CDR1 as SGHVS and CDR2 as FQNEAQ. This CDR3 is built from 20 residues. V was clipped by 4 bases and J by 0 bases; unmatched bases: 13. The CDR3 coding sequence is TGTGCCAGCAGCTCGACCGGGACTAGCGGGGACCTAGGTAGCACAGATACGCAGTATTTT. This sequence encodes CASSSTGTSGDLGSTDTQYF.

The rearrangement uses TRBV21-1 and TRBJ1-4; the table's D gene call, TRBD1, was not cross checked with the DNA. TRBV21-1 represents a pseudogene. The CDR3 is made up of 14 amino acids. The CDR3 nucleotides read TGTGCCAGCAGCAAGGGGCTGACGAATGAAAAACTGTTTTTT. It encodes CASSKGLTNEKLFF.

The V and J genes are TRBV10-3 and TRBJ2-1; D may be TRBD1 (5 bases). Trimming stripped 4 bases from V and 7 bases from J, with 11 bases between. The CDR3 is 13 amino acids. From germline, CDR1 is ENHRY and CDR2 SYGVKD. CDR3 sequence: CAISGLQVNEQFF. The DNA of the CDR3 is TGTGCCATCAGTGGGTTACAGGTGAATGAGCAGTTCTTC.

The chain recombines TRBV2 with TRBJ1-5; D may be TRBD1 (5 bases). V shed 6 bases and J shed 10 bases, with 25 bases lying between them. The CDR3 is made up of 16 amino acids. The V gene's germline CDR1 is SNHLY and CDR2 FYNNEI. CDR3 bases: TGTGCCAGCAGACAAGACAGTGCCGACCCCTTAGGACCCCAGCATTTT. Its protein product is CASRQDSADPLGPQHF. The variable domain in full, with the rest retrieved from reference TRBV2 and TRBJ1-5, is EPEVTQTPSHQVTQMGQEVILRCVPISNHLYFYWYRQILGQKVEFLVSFYNNEISEKSEIFDDQFSVERPDGSNFTLKIRSTKLEDSAMYFCASRQDSADPLGPQHFGDGTRLSIL.

The chain combines TRBV7-9 with TRBJ2-1; 11 bases are shared with TRBD2. The J segment lost 6 bases and the V segment lost 1 base, leaving 2 bases of the junction unmatched. CDR1 SEHNR and CDR2 FQNEAQ come from the germline V gene (reference sequence). The CDR3 contains 15 residues. The CDR3 DNA is TGTGCCAGCAGCTTAGTTGGGACTAGCGGCAATGAGCAGTTCTTC. This sequence encodes CASSLVGTSGNEQFF.

The rearrangement links TRBV28 to TRBJ1-1; TRBD1 might be the D (5 bases). Germline CDR1 MDHEN, CDR2 SYDVKM. The CDR3 contains 14 residues. The V and J ends lost 5 bases and 4 bases respectively, with 14 bases between them. The CDR3 DNA reads TGTGCCAGCAGTCATCACAGGTTCGGCACTGAAGCTTTCTTT. It yields the protein CASSHHRFGTEAFF.

The chain combines TRBV7-9 with TRBJ1-1, with unresolved D. This CDR3 is built from 13 residues. Trimming cost V 1 base and J 9 bases, with 12 bases left between them. Germline V gene data show CDR1 as SEHNR and CDR2 as FQNEAQ (reference sequence). The CDR3 DNA is TGTGCCAGCAGCTTAGATCTCGCGGGTCAAGCTTTCTTT. It yields the protein CASSLDLAGQAFF.

In DNA, the CDR3 is TGCGCCAGCAGCCATGGACAGGGGATCAATGGAAACACCATATATTTT. Translated, it gives CASSHGQGINGNTIYF. This sequence joins TRBV5-1 and TRBJ1-3; 9 nucleotides match TRBD1. With V trimmed by 4 bases and J by 3 bases, 8 bases remained unmatched. Germline V lookup: CDR1 SGHRS, CDR2 YFSETQ. There are 16 residues in the CDR3.